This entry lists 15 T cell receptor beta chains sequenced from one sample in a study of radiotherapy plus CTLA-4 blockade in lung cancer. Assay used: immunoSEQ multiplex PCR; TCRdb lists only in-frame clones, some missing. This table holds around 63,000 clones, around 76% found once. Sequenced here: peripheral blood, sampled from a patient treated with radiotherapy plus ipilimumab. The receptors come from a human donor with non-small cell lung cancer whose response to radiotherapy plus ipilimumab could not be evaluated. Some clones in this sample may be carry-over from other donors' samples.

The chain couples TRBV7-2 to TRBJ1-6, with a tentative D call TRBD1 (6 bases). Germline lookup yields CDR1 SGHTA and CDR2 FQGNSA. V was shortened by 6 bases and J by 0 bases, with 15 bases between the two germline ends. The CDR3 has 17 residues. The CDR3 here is CASSLSGASSYNSPLHF. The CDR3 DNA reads TGTGCCAGCAGTTTATCAGGGGCTAGCTCCTATAATTCACCCCTCCACTTT.

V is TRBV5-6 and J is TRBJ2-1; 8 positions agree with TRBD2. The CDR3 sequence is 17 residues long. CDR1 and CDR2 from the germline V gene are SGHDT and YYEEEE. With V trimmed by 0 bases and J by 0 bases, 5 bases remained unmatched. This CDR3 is CASSLELAGPSYNEQFF. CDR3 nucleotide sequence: TGTGCCAGCAGCTTGGAGCTAGCGGGCCCCTCCTACAATGAGCAGTTCTTC.

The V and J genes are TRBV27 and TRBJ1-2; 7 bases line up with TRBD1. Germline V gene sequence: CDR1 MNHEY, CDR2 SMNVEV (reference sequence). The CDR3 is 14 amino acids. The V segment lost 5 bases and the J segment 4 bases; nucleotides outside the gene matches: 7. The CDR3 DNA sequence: TGTGCCAGCAGTCCATTGACAGGGCCCTATGGCTACACCTTC. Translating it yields CASSPLTGPYGYTF.

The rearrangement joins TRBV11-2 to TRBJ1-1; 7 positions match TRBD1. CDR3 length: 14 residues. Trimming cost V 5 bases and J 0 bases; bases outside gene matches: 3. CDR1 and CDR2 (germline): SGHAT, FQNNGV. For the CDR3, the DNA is TGTGCCAGCAGCCATGGGACAGTGAACACTGAAGCTTTCTTT. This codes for CASSHGTVNTEAFF. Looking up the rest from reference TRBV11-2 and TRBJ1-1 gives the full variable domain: EAGVAQSPRYKIIEKRQSVAFWCNPISGHATLYWYQQILGQGPKLLIQFQNNGVVDDSQLPKDRFSAERLKGVDSTLKIQPAKLEDSAVYLCASSHGTVNTEAFFGQGTRLTVV.

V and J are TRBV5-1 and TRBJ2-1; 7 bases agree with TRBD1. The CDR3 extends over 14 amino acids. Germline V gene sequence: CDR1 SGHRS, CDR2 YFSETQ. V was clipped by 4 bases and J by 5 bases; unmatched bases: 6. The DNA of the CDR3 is TGCGCCAGCAGCCTTAGACAGGGCCACAATGAGCAGTTCTTC. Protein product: CASSLRQGHNEQFF.

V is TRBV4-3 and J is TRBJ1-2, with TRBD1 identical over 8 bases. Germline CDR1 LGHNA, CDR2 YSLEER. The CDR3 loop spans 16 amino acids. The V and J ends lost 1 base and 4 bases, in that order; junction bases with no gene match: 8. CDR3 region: CASSQVPDRGFYGYTF. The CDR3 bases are TGCGCCAGCAGCCAAGTCCCAGACAGGGGATTCTATGGCTACACCTTC.

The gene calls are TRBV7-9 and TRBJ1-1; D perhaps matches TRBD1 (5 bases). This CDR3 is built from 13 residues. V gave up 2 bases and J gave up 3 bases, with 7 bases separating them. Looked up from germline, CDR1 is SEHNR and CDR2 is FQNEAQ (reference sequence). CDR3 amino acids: CASSLLGDTEAFF. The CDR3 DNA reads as TGTGCCAGCAGCTTATTAGGGGACACTGAAGCTTTCTTT.

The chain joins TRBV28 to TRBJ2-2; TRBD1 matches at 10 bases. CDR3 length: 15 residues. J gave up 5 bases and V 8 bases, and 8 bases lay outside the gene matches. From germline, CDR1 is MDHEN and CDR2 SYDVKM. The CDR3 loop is CASGDRGRVTGELFF. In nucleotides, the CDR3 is TGTGCCAGCGGTGACAGGGGGCGCGTAACCGGGGAGCTGTTTTTT.

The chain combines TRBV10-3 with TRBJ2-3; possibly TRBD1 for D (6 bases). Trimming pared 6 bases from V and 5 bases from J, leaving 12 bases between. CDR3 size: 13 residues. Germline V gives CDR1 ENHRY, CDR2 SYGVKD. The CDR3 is CAISHGTRDTQYF. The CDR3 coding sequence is TGTGCCATCAGCCACGGGACAAGAGATACGCAGTATTTT.

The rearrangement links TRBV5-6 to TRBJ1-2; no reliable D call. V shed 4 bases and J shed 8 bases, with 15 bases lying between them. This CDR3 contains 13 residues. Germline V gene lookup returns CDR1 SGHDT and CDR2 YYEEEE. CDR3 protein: CASSRGRVRGYTF. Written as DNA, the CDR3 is TGTGCCAGCAGCCGCGGGAGGGTCAGGGGCTACACCTTC.

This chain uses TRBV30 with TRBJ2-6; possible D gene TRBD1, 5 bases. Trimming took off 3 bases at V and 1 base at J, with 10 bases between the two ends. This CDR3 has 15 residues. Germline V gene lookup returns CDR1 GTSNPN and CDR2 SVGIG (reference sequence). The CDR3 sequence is CAWSFDSSGANVLTF. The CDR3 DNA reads TGTGCCTGGAGCTTCGACAGTTCTGGGGCCAACGTCCTGACTTTC.

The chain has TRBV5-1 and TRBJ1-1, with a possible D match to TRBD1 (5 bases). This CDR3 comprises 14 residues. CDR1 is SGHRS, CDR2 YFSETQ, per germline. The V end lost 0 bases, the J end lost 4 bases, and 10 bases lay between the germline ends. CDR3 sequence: CASSLDTGSTEAFF. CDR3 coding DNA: TGCGCCAGCAGCTTGGATACAGGTTCCACTGAAGCTTTCTTT.

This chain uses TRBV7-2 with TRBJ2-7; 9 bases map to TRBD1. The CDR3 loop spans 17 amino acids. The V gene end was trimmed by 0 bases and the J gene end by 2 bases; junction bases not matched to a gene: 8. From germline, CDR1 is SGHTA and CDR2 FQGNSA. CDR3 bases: TGTGCCAGCAGCTTAGCGCTAACGGGACAGGGACCCTACGAGCAGTACTTC. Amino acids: CASSLALTGQGPYEQYF.

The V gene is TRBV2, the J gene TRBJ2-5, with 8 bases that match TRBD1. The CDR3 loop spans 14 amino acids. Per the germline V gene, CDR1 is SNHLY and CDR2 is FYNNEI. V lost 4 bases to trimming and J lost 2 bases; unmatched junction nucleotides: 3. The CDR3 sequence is CASSADRAQETQYF. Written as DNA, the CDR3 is TGTGCCAGCAGTGCGGACAGGGCACAAGAGACCCAGTACTTC.

The CDR3 loop reads CASSRQGTKSSYNEQFF. For the CDR3, the DNA is TGCGCCAGCAGCCGACAGGGAACCAAGAGCTCCTACAATGAGCAGTTCTTC. The gene calls are TRBV5-1 and TRBJ2-1; 7 bases fit TRBD1. V dropped 4 bases and J dropped 0; count of bases not matched to a gene: 10. This CDR3 has 17 amino acids. Per the germline V gene, CDR1 is SGHRS and CDR2 is YFSETQ.